The 13 T cell receptor beta chains given below trace back to one sample, sequenced in a study of T cell responses to AZD1222 COVID-19 vaccine. Sequencing used immunoSEQ multiplex PCR; TCRdb keeps in-frame clones, though not all of them. The table shows around 160,000 clones, with around 94% occurring only once. Sequencing used peripheral blood, obtained 28 days after the second AZD1222 dose. The receptors derive from an adult who received the AZD1222 COVID-19 vaccine.

The rearrangement links TRBV6-6 to TRBJ2-7, with D maybe TRBD2 (6 bases). CDR3 size: 14 residues. V lost 8 bases and J lost 7, with 21 bases in between. Germline assignment: CDR1 MNHNY and CDR2 SVGAGI (reference sequence). As DNA, the CDR3 is TGTGCCAGCCATCGGAGGGCCTCTCTGGAGGAGCAGTACTTC. Protein: CASHRRASLEEQYF.

V and J are TRBV7-3 and TRBJ2-1; D uncertain. Germline loops: CDR1 SGHTA, CDR2 FQGTGA. This CDR3 spans 13 amino acids. V was shortened by 0 bases and J by 4 bases, with 4 bases between the two germline ends. For the CDR3, the DNA is TGTGCCAGCAGCTTAACCACTTACAATGAGCAGTTCTTC. It translates to CASSLTTYNEQFF.

This chain connects TRBV23-1 to TRBJ2-7; 10 positions match TRBD1. TRBV23-1 is an ORF; its function is uncertain. The CDR3 is made up of 17 amino acids. V was clipped by 0 bases and J by 3 bases; unmatched bases: 8. CDR3 loop: CASSQSVRDRGVYEQYF. The DNA for the CDR3 is TGCGCCAGCAGTCAATCGGTCCGGGACAGGGGCGTCTACGAGCAGTACTTC.

The V gene is TRBV24-1, the J gene TRBJ2-3; TRBD1 or TRBD2 may be the D gene (5 bases each). V gave up 1 base and J gave up 5 bases, with 21 bases separating them. CDR3 length: 18 residues. Germline CDR1 and CDR2: KGHDR and SFDVKD. This CDR3 is CATSDFGASGFGGDTQYF. CDR3 nucleotides: TGTGCCACCAGTGATTTTGGAGCTAGTGGCTTTGGGGGAGATACGCAGTATTTT.

The chain is built from TRBV5-1 and TRBJ2-7; 9 positions agree with TRBD1. CDR1 is SGHRS and CDR2 is YFSETQ in the germline V gene. The V gene end was trimmed by 0 bases and the J gene end by 5 bases; junction bases not matched to a gene: 12. CDR3 size: 17 residues. The CDR3: CASSLEGQGRIVDEQYF. The CDR3 bases are TGCGCCAGCAGCTTGGAGGGACAGGGAAGGATAGTTGACGAGCAGTACTTC.

In its sample, this clone was seen once. The chain couples TRBV15 to TRBJ1-2, with TRBD1 as a possible D gene (5 bases). The CDR3 consists of 15 residues. The germline CDR1 and CDR2 sequences are LNHNV and YYDKDF (reference sequence). The V gene lost 6 bases and the J gene lost 7 bases, with 21 bases spanning the gap. The CDR3 reads CATSAARVTDLGYTF. The CDR3 region has the DNA TGTGCCACCAGTGCTGCCAGGGTTACGGATCTTGGCTACACCTTC.

The chain combines TRBV15 with TRBJ2-1, with D hard to call. The V gene lost 3 bases and the J gene lost 4 bases, with 19 bases spanning the gap. Germline V CDR1 and CDR2: LNHNV, YYDKDF (reference sequence). The CDR3 has 17 amino acids. This CDR3 is CATSRLPPPTAYNEQFF. CDR3 in DNA: TGTGCCACCAGCAGGCTCCCTCCCCCGACTGCATACAATGAGCAGTTCTTC. Full variable domain (outside the CDR3, taken from reference TRBV15 and TRBJ2-1): DAMVIQNPRYQVTQFGKPVTLSCSQTLNHNVMYWYQQKSSQAPKLLFHYYDKDFNNEADTPDNFQSRRPNTSFCFLDIRSPGLGDTAMYLCATSRLPPPTAYNEQFFGPGTRLTVL.

J is TRBJ1-5 and V is TRBV15, with D unresolved. This CDR3 is 14 amino acids long. The V gene lost 5 bases and the J gene lost 7 bases, with 15 bases spanning the gap. Looked up from germline, CDR1 is LNHNV and CDR2 is YYDKDF (reference sequence). The CDR3 DNA reads as TGTGCCACCAGCTCCCCTGTACTCTTACAGCCCCAGCATTTT. It yields the protein CATSSPVLLQPQHF.

The chain has TRBV5-1 and TRBJ2-5; possibly TRBD1 or TRBD2 for D (5 bases each). V lost 1 base to trimming and J lost 5 bases, with 12 bases between them. CDR3 size: 14 residues. CDR1 is SGHRS, CDR2 YFSETQ, per germline. The CDR3, as DNA: TGCGCCAGCAGCTTGTCCGTCAGGGAGGAGACCCAGTACTTC. Encoded protein: CASSLSVREETQYF.

This clone was seen once. CDR3: CASRQRQGRGTDTQYF. The CDR3 nucleotides read TGTGCCAGCAGGCAAAGACAGGGGCGCGGCACAGATACGCAGTATTTT. The genes are TRBV7-9 and TRBJ2-3; 8 bases are shared with TRBD1. V lost 6 bases to trimming and J lost 1 base; unmatched junction nucleotides: 9. Germline V lookup: CDR1 SEHNR, CDR2 FQNEAQ (reference sequence). This CDR3 spans 16 amino acids.

V is TRBV28 and J is TRBJ2-7; TRBD1 agrees at 9 bases. Per germline, CDR1 MDHEN and CDR2 SYDVKM. There are 16 residues in the CDR3. Germline trimming cut 6 bases from V and 1 base from J; bases unmatched to any gene: 10. The DNA of the CDR3 is TGTGCCAGCAGGCTGGAAACAGGGGGCTATTCCTACGAGCAGTACTTC. It specifies CASRLETGGYSYEQYF.

This clone is a singleton in its sample. The rearrangement links TRBV28 to TRBJ1-6, with 9 positions matching TRBD1. Looked up from germline, CDR1 is MDHEN and CDR2 is SYDVKM. V lost 11 bases and J lost 5; bases outside the gene matches: 4. CDR3 length: 13 amino acids. The CDR3 loop is CAGRDRDNSPLHF. The CDR3 DNA reads as TGTGCCGGCCGGGACAGGGATAATTCACCCCTCCACTTT.

The J gene is TRBJ1-5, the V gene TRBV4-3; D call uncertain. Germline-derived CDR1 and CDR2 are LGHNA and YSLEER. The CDR3 consists of 13 residues. Trimming took 0 bases from V and 4 from J, leaving 4 bases between them. CDR3 residues: CASSQDGNQPQHF. CDR3 DNA sequence: TGCGCCAGCAGCCAAGATGGTAATCAGCCCCAGCATTTT.